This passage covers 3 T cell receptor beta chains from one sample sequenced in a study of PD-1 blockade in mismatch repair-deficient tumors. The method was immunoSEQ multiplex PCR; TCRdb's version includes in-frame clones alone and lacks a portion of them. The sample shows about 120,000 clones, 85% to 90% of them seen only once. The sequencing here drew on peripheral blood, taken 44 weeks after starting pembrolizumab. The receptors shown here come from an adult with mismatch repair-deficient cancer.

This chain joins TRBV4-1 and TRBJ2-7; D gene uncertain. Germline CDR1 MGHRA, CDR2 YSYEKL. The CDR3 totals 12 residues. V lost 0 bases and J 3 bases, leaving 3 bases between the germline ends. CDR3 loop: CASSQEGYEQYF. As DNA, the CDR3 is TGCGCCAGCAGCCAAGAGGGCTACGAGCAGTACTTC.

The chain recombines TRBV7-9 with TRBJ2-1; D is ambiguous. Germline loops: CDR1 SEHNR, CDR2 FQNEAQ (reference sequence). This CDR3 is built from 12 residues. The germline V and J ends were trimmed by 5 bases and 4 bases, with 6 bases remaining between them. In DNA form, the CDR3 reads TGTGCCAGCAGCACAGATTACAATGAGCAGTTCTTC. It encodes CASSTDYNEQFF.

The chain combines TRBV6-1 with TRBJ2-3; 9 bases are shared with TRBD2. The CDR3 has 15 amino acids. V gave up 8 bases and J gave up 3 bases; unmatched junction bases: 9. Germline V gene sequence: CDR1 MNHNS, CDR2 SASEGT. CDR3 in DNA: TGTGCCAGCTTCTATAGCGGGGGCAGAACAGATACGCAGTATTTT. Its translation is CASFYSGGRTDTQYF.